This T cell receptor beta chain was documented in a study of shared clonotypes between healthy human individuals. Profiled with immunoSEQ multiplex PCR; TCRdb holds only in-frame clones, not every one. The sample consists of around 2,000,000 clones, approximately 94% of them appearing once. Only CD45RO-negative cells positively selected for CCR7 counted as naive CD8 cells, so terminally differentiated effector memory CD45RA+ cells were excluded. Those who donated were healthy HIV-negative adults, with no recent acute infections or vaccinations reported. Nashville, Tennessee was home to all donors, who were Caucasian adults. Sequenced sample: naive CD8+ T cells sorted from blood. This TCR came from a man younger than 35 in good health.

Written as DNA, the CDR3 is TGTGCCAGCAGTGAAGCGGGGGTCCGGACTGAAGCTTTCTTT. The encoded protein is CASSEAGVRTEAFF. This chain connects TRBV6-1 to TRBJ1-1; maybe TRBD1 (5 bases). CDR3 length: 14 residues. CDR1 MNHNS and CDR2 SASEGT come from the germline V gene. V gave up 0 bases and J gave up 5 bases, with 10 bases separating them.